This T cell receptor beta chain comes out of a study of T cells in women clearing cervical HPV infection. Study at large: Donors had HPV16-related CIN3 or worse; 2 had invasive cancer. Case blood was drawn when the lesion was first found; control blood after infection became undetectable. General study points: CIN3+ cases had significantly higher TCR richness than controls; evenness did not differ. Cases and controls were distinguished at AUC about 0.86 by richness and V genes.

Libraries were prepared by immunoSEQ multiplex PCR; TCRdb keeps only in-frame clonotypes and omits some of them. The sample table sets out approximately 28,000 clones. In regard to this clone: What it recognizes is unknown. The CDR3 goes on 3 residues after the read ends, and that part is filled in from the germline J gene.

Germline assignment: CDR1 LNHDA and CDR2 SQIVND (reference sequence). V gave up 7 bases and J gave up 9 bases; unmatched junction bases: 11. CDR3 length: 15 amino acids. Sequencing input: blood buffy coat. The rearrangement uses TRBV19 and TRBJ1-6; 8 bases line up with TRBD1. The sequence came from a woman between 18 and 69 years old with a cervical HPV16 infection that either progressed to CIN3+ or cleared (not recorded which). This CDR3 reads CASKPPDRVSSPLHF. The sequenced CDR3 bases are TGTGCCAGTAAACCCCCGGACAGGGTTTCTTCACCC. The full variable domain, with the rest looked up from reference TRBV19 and TRBJ1-6, is DGGITQSPKYLFRKEGQNVTLSCEQNLNHDAMYWYRQDPGQGLRLIYYSQIVNDFQKGDIAEGYSVSREKKESFPLTVTSAQKNPTAFYLCASKPPDRVSSPLHFGNGTRLTVT.